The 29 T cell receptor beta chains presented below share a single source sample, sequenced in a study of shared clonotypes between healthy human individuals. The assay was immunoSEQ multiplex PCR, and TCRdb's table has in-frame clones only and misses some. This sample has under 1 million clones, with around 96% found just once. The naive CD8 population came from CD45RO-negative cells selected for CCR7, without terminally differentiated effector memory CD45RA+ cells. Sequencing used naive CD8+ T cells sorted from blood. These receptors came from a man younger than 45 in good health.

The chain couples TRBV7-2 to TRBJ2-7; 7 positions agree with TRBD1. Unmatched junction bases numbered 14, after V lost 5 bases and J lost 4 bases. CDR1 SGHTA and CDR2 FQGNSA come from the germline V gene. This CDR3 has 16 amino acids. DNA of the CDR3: TGTGCCAGCAGCCATTCACAGGGGTTTGGATCTTACGAGCAGTACTTC. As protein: CASSHSQGFGSYEQYF.

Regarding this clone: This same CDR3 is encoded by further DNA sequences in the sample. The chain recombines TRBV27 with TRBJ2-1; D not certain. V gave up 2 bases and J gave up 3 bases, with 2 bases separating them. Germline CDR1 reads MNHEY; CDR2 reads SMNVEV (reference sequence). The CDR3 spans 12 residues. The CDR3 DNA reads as TGTGCCAGCAGTTTAGGCTACAATGAGCAGTTCTTC. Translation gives CASSLGYNEQFF.

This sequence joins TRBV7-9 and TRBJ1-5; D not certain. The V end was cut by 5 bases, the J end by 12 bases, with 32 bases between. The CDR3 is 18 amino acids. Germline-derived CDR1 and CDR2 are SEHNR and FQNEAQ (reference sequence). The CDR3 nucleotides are TGTGCCAGCAGCCCGGACGGTTCAGACGATTCAGCCCCATGGGTCCAGCATTTT. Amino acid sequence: CASSPDGSDDSAPWVQHF.

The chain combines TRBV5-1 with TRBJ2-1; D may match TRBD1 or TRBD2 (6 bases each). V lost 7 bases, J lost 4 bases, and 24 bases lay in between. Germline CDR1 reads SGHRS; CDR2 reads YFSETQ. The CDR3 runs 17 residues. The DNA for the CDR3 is TGCGCCAGCCAAGGGGGGTTAGCCGTCAAGGGGTACAATGAGCAGTTCTTC. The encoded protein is CASQGGLAVKGYNEQFF.

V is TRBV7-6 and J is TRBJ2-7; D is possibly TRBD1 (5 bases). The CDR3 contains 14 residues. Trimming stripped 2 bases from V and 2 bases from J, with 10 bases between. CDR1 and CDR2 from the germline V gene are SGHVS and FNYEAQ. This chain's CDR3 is CASSLNQGPYEQYF. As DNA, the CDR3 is TGTGCCAGCAGCTTAAACCAGGGCCCCTACGAGCAGTACTTC.

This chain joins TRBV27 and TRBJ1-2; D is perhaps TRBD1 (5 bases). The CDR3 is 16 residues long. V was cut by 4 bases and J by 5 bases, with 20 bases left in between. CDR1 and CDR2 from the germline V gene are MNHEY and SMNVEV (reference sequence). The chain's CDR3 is CASSSSPGRGDYGYTF. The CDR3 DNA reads TGTGCCAGCAGTTCTTCCCCGGGGCGGGGCGATTATGGCTACACCTTC.

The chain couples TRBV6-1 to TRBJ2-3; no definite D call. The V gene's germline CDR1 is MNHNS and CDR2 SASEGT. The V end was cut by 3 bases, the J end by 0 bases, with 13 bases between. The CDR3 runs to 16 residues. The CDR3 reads CASSDMVHSSTDTQYF. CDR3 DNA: TGTGCCAGCAGTGATATGGTCCACAGTAGCACAGATACGCAGTATTTT.

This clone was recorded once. CDR3: CASSEENSRETQYF. The CDR3 DNA reads TGCGCCAGCAGTGAGGAAAACAGTAGGGAGACCCAGTACTTC. This chain uses TRBV10-2 with TRBJ2-5; D not certain. The germline gives CDR1 WSHSY, CDR2 SAAADI. The CDR3 runs 14 residues. V was clipped by 2 bases and J by 5 bases, with 12 bases between them.

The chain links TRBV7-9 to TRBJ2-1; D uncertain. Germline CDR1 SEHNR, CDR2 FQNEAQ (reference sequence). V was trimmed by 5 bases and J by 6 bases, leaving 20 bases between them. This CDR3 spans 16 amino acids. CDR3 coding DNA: TGTGCCAGCAGCACGCCCGTGGAAGTGGTAGGCAATGAGCAGTTCTTC. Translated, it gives CASSTPVEVVGNEQFF. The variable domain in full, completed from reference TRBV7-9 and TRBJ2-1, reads DTGVSQNPRHKITKRGQNVTFRCDPISEHNRLYWYRQTLGQGPEFLTYFQNEAQLEKSRLLSDRFSAERPKGSFSTLEIQRTEQGDSAMYLCASSTPVEVVGNEQFFGPGTRLTVL.

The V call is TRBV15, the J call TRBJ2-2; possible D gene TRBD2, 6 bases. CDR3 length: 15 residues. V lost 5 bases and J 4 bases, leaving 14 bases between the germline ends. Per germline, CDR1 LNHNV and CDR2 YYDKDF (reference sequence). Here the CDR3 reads CATSERRELTGELFF. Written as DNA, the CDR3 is TGTGCCACCAGCGAAAGGAGGGAGCTCACCGGGGAGCTGTTTTTT.

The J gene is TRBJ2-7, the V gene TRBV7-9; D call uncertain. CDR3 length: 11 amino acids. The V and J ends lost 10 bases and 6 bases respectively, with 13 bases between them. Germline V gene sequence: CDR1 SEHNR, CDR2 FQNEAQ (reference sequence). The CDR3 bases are TGTGCCACCCAGCCTGGACGCGAGCAGTACTTC. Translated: CATQPGREQYF.

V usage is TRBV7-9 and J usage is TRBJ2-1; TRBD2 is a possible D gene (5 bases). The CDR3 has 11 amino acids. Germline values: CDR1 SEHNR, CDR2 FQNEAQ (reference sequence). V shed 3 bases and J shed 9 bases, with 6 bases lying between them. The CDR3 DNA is TGTGCCAGCAGCTTTGAGGGTGAGCAGTTCTTC. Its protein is CASSFEGEQFF.

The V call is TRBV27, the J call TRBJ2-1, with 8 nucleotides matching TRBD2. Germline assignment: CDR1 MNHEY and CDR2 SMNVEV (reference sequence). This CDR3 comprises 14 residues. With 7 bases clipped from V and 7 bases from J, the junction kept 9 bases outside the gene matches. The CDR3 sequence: CASNLAGGVNEQFF. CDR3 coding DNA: TGTGCCAGCAATCTAGCCGGGGGGGTTAATGAGCAGTTCTTC.

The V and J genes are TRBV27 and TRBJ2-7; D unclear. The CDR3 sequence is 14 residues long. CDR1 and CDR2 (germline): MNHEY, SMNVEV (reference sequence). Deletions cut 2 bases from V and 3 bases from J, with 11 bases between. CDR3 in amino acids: CASSLSVGSYEQYF. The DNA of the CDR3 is TGTGCCAGCAGTTTAAGTGTCGGTAGCTACGAGCAGTACTTC.

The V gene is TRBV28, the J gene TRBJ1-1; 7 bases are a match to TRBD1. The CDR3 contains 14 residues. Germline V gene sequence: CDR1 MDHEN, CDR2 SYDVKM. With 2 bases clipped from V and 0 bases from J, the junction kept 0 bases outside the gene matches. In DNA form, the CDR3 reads TGTGCCAGCAGTTTAGGACAGGTGAACACTGAAGCTTTCTTT. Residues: CASSLGQVNTEAFF.

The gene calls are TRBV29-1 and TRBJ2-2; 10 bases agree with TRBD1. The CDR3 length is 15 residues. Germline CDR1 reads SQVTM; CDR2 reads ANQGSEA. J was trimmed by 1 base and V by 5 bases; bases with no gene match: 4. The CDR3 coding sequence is TGCAGCGTTACGGACAGGGGGTGGAACACCGGGGAGCTGTTTTTT. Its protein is CSVTDRGWNTGELFF.

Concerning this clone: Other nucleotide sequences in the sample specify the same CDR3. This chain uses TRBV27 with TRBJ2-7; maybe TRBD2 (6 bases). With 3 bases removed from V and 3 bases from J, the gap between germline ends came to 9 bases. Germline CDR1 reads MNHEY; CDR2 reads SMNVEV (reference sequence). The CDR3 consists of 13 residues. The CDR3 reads CASSFSGGYEQYF. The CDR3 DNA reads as TGTGCCAGCAGTTTCTCCGGGGGCTACGAGCAGTACTTC.

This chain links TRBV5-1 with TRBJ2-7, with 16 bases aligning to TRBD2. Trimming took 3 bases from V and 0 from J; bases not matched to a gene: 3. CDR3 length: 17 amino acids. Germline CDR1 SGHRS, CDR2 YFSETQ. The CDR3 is CASSWGLAGGNSYEQYF. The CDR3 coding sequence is TGCGCCAGCAGCTGGGGACTAGCGGGAGGGAACTCCTACGAGCAGTACTTC. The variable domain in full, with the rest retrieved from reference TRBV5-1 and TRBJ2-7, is KAGVTQTPRYLIKTRGQQVTLSCSPISGHRSVSWYQQTPGQGLQFLFEYFSETQRNKGNFPGRFSGRQFSNSRSEMNVSTLELGDSALYLCASSWGLAGGNSYEQYFGPGTRLTVT.

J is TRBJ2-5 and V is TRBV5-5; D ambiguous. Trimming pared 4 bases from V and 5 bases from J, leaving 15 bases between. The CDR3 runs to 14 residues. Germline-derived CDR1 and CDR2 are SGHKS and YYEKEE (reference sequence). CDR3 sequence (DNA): TGTGCCAGCAGCCATAACCCAGGAGAGGAGACCCAGTACTTC. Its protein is CASSHNPGEETQYF.

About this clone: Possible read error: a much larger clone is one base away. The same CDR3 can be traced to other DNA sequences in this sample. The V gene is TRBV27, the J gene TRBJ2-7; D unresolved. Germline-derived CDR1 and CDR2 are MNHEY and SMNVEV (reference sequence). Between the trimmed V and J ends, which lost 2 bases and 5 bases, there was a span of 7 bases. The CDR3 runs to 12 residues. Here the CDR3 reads CASSLLGDEQYF. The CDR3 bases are TGTGCCAGCAGTTTACTCGGAGACGAGCAGTACTTC.

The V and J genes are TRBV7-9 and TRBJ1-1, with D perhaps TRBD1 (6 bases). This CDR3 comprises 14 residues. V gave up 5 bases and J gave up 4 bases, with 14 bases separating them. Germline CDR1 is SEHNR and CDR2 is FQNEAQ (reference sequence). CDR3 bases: TGTGCCAGCAGCGTCCGGGACACTCTCACTGAAGCTTTCTTT. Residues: CASSVRDTLTEAFF.

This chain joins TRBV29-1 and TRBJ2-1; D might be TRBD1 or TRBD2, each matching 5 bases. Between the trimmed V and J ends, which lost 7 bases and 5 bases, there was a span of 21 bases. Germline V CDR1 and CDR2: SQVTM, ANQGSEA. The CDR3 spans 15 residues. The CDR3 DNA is TGCAGCGCCGGGGCCCCGGGGACCAAGAACAATGAGCAGTTCTTC. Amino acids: CSAGAPGTKNNEQFF.

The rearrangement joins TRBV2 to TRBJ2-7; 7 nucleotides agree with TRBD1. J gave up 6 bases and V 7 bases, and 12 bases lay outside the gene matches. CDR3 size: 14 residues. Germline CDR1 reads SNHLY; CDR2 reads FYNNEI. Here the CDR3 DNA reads TGTGCCAGCACTCCTCGGACAGGTCCTATCGAGCAGTACTTC. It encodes CASTPRTGPIEQYF.

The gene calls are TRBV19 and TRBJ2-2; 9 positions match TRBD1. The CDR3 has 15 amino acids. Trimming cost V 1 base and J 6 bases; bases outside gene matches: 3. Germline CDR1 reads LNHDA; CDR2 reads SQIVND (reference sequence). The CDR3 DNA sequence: TGTGCCAGTAGTATAGTAGGGACAGGGCCCGGGGAGCTGTTTTTT. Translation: CASSIVGTGPGELFF. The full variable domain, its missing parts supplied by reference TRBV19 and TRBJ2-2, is DGGITQSPKYLFRKEGQNVTLSCEQNLNHDAMYWYRQDPGQGLRLIYYSQIVNDFQKGDIAEGYSVSREKKESFPLTVTSAQKNPTAFYLCASSIVGTGPGELFFGEGSRLTVL.

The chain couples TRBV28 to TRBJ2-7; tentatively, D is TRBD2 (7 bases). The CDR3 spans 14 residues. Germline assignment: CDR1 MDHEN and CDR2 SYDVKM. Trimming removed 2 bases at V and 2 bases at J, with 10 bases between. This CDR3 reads CASSLRGATYEQYF. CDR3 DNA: TGTGCCAGCAGTTTACGGGGGGCGACCTACGAGCAGTACTTC. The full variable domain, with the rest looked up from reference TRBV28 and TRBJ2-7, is DVKVTQSSRYLVKRTGEKVFLECVQDMDHENMFWYRQDPGLGLRLIYFSYDVKMKEKGDIPEGYSVSREKKERFSLILESASTNQTSMYLCASSLRGATYEQYFGPGTRLTVT.

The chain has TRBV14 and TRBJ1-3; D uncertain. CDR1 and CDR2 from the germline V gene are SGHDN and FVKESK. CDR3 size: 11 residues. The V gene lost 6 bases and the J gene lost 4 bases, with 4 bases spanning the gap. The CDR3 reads CASRTGNTIYF. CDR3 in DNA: TGTGCCAGCAGGACGGGAAACACCATATATTTT.

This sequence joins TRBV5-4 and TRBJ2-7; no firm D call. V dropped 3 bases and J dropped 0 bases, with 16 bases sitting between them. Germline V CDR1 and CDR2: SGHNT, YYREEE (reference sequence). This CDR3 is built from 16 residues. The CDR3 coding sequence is TGTGCCAGCAGCTGGGGTCTGGAGTTGGGCTCCTACGAGCAGTACTTC. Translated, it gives CASSWGLELGSYEQYF. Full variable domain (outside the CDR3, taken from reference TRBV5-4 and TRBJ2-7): ETGVTQSPTHLIKTRGQQVTLRCSSQSGHNTVSWYQQALGQGPQFIFQYYREEENGRGNFPPRFSGLQFPNYSSELNVNALELDDSALYLCASSWGLELGSYEQYFGPGTRLTVT.

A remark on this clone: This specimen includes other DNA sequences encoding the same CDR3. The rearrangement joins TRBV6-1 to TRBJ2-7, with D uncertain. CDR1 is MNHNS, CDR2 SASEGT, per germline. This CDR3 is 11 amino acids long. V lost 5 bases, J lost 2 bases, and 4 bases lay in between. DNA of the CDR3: TGTGCCAGCAGTCTCCCCTACGAGCAGTACTTC. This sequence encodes CASSLPYEQYF.

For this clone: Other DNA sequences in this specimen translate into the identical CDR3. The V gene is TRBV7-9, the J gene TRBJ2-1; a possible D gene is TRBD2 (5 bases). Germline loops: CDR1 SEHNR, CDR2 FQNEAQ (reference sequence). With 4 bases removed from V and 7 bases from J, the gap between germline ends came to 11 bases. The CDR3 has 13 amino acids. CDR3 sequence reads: CASSSGTGNEQFF. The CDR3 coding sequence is TGTGCCAGCAGCTCCGGAACGGGAAATGAGCAGTTCTTC.